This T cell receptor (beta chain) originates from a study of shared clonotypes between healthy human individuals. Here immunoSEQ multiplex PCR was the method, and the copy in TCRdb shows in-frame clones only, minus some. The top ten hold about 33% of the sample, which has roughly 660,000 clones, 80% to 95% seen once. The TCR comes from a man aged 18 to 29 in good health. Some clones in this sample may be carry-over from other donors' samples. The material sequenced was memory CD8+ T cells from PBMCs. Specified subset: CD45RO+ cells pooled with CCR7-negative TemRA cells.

The CDR3 reads CASSHLHPLDRGLREQYF. CDR3 sequence (DNA): TGTGCCAGCAGCCACCTACACCCCTTGGACAGGGGGTTAAGGGAGCAGTACTTC. This chain connects TRBV14 to TRBJ2-7; 10 bases are shared with TRBD1. The CDR3 contains 18 residues. Germline CDR1 SGHDN, CDR2 FVKESK. Unmatched junction bases numbered 18, after V lost 3 bases and J lost 7 bases.